This T cell receptor beta chain was identified in a study of CD8 T cells in Susac syndrome. Study-wide context: Patients with Susac syndrome were therapy-naive, on corticosteroids, or on intravenous immunoglobulin alone at the time that blood was drawn.

cDNA came from roughly 0.53 to 1 ug RNA primed by random hexamers. TCRdb redid the calling of the immunoSEQ multiplex PCR reads with MiXCR, one entry per CDR3 protein. The sample shows roughly 250,000 distinct CDR3 sequences, approximately 95% of them seen only once. TCR beta was sequenced from blood CD8+ and CD4+ T cells. About this clonotype itself: As yet, its antigen is unknown.

Germline assignment: CDR1 SQVTM and CDR2 ANQGSEA. V was clipped by 7 bases and J by 14 bases, with 18 bases between them. The CDR3 consists of 11 residues. Notes on the study in general: The TCR sequencing and HLA analysis in the study involved a relatively small number of individuals, as the study acknowledged.

The sample was CD4+ T cells from PBMCs. J is TRBJ2-1 and V is TRBV29-1, with a possible D match to TRBD1 (6 bases). This receptor was identified in a human donor with Susac syndrome. Here the CDR3 reads CSGHGGRGKFF. The CDR3 nucleotides read TGCAGCGGCCACGGAGGCAGGGGAAAGTTCTTC.